The 15 T cell receptor beta chains listed next were all sequenced from one sample in a study of T cells in localized non-small cell lung cancer. TCRdb's copy holds only in-frame clones and misses some; the assay was immunoSEQ multiplex PCR. This sample carries several thousand clones, under 30% of them seen once, and the ten largest clones take 3.6%. The material was lung tumor tissue, obtained before any cancer treatment. These receptors were collected from a man aged 40-75 years with stage III squamous cell lung carcinoma.

V gene TRBV28 combines with J gene TRBJ1-5; D is ambiguous. The CDR3 has 13 residues. Trimming removed 3 bases from V and 8 bases from J, with 11 bases in between. Per germline, CDR1 MDHEN and CDR2 SYDVKM. CDR3 sequence (DNA): TGTGCCAGCAGTTTCGGTTTTAGAGAGCCCCAGCATTTT. Encoded protein: CASSFGFREPQHF.

This clone appeared a few times. The chain employs TRBV11-3 and TRBJ1-5; possibly TRBD1 for D (5 bases). V gave up 3 bases and J gave up 7 bases, with 13 bases separating them. CDR1 is SGHNT, CDR2 YENEEA, per germline. This CDR3 comprises 14 residues. CDR3 coding DNA: TGTGCCAGCAGCTTCACGAGGGGCCGGCAGCCCCAGCATTTT. This translates into CASSFTRGRQPQHF.

Judged by abundance, this clone is medium-sized. This chain connects TRBV28 to TRBJ1-2; the D is unclear. This CDR3 contains 16 residues. Trimming stripped 1 base from V and 0 bases from J, with 12 bases between. Germline-derived CDR1 and CDR2 are MDHEN and SYDVKM. The CDR3 spells CASSLLFLEANYGYTF. The CDR3 DNA sequence: TGTGCCAGCAGTTTATTGTTTTTGGAGGCTAACTATGGCTACACCTTC.

The V and J genes are TRBV6-8 and TRBJ1-1; 7 nucleotides agree with TRBD1. Trimming cost V 6 bases and J 7 bases; bases outside gene matches: 11. Germline CDR1 and CDR2: MNHGY and SAAAGT. The CDR3 covers 14 residues. Here the CDR3 DNA reads TGTGCCAGCAGCAGGGGGGGGTTTTATGGTGAAGCTTTCTTT. Amino acid sequence: CASSRGGFYGEAFF.

By frequency in the sample, this clone is medium-sized. V usage is TRBV11-3 and J usage is TRBJ2-2; 7 nucleotides align to TRBD1. Germline-derived CDR1 and CDR2 are SGHNT and YENEEA. The V segment lost 5 bases and the J segment 3 bases; nucleotides outside the gene matches: 6. The CDR3 has 15 amino acids. The CDR3 is CASSPRQGYTGELFF. The CDR3 nucleotides read TGTGCCAGCAGCCCCAGACAGGGCTACACCGGGGAGCTGTTTTTT.

This clone showed up just a few times. This sequence joins TRBV6-8 and TRBJ1-3; 8 nucleotides align to TRBD1. V shed 5 bases and J 5 bases; nucleotides not matched to a gene: 5. This CDR3 is 14 amino acids long. In germline, CDR1 is MNHGY, CDR2 SAAAGT. CDR3 sequence reads: CASSTDRGRNTIYF. DNA of the CDR3: TGTGCCAGCAGTACCGACAGGGGAAGAAACACCATATATTTT.

This clone was observed a few times. This chain uses TRBV7-4 with TRBJ1-1; weak D call: TRBD1 (6 bases). The CDR3 contains 13 residues. Germline loops: CDR1 SGHVT, CDR2 SQSDAQ. V was cut by 5 bases and J by 6 bases, with 13 bases left in between. The CDR3 bases are TGTGCCAGCAGCACCACAGGGCTAGCTGAAGCTTTCTTT. This gives the protein CASSTTGLAEAFF.

This clone was seen only a few times. The gene calls are TRBV9 and TRBJ1-1; tentatively, D is TRBD1 (6 bases). Germline assignment: CDR1 SGDLS and CDR2 YYNGEE. V lost 0 bases and J 1 base, leaving 13 bases between the germline ends. CDR3 size: 16 residues. The DNA of the CDR3 is TGTGCCAGCAGCGTAGTAGGGGGTGGTGGGAACACTGAAGCTTTCTTT. As protein: CASSVVGGGGNTEAFF.

This clone was seen only a few times. The DNA of the CDR3 is TGTGCCAGCAACCGGGACCCGGGACAACTCTACGAGCAGTACTTC. It translates to CASNRDPGQLYEQYF. The rearrangement uses TRBV6-8 and TRBJ2-7, with D possibly being TRBD1 (6 bases). CDR1 MNHGY and CDR2 SAAAGT come from the germline V gene. The V gene lost 7 bases and the J gene lost 3 bases, with 19 bases spanning the gap. The CDR3 runs 15 residues.

This clone turned up a few times. The V gene is TRBV18, the J gene TRBJ1-1, with D maybe TRBD1 (5 bases). V was pared by 4 bases and J by 7 bases, with 16 bases between. CDR1 KGHSH and CDR2 LQKENI come from the germline V gene. The CDR3 loop spans 14 amino acids. CDR3 residues: CASSRGRGNDEAFF. CDR3 DNA sequence: TGTGCCAGCTCACGGGGCCGGGGGAACGATGAAGCTTTCTTT.

V gene TRBV5-1 combines with J gene TRBJ2-7, with D tentatively TRBD1 (5 bases). Trimming shortened V by 6 bases and J by 2 bases, and 18 bases separated the two germline ends. This CDR3 is built from 15 residues. Germline CDR1 reads SGHRS; CDR2 reads YFSETQ. CDR3 bases: TGCGCCAGCACCCGGATTCCCGACAGTGCCTACGAGCAGTACTTC. Residues: CASTRIPDSAYEQYF.

Only one count was recorded for this clone. V is TRBV19 and J is TRBJ2-1; D gene uncertain. This CDR3 comprises 14 residues. V lost 6 bases to trimming and J lost 0 bases, with 9 bases between them. Germline CDR1 LNHDA, CDR2 SQIVND (reference sequence). CDR3 region: CASRTQSSYNEQFF. CDR3 DNA sequence: TGTGCCAGTAGAACCCAGAGCTCCTACAATGAGCAGTTCTTC.

The CDR3 bases are TGTGCCAGCAGTGTGCAGGGCCTCCTCTATGGCTACACCTTC. Amino acid sequence: CASSVQGLLYGYTF. The chain couples TRBV28 to TRBJ1-2; perhaps TRBD1 as D (5 bases). The CDR3 loop spans 14 amino acids. Germline V gene sequence: CDR1 MDHEN, CDR2 SYDVKM. V was shortened by 5 bases and J by 4 bases, with 14 bases between the two germline ends.

V is TRBV6-8 and J is TRBJ1-5; 8 bases match TRBD1. V lost 5 bases and J lost 6; bases outside the gene matches: 12. The length of the CDR3 is 16 residues. Germline-derived CDR1 and CDR2 are MNHGY and SAAAGT. CDR3 region: CASSPLPGQGVQPQHF. As DNA, the CDR3 is TGTGCCAGCAGTCCCCTCCCAGGACAGGGTGTTCAGCCCCAGCATTTT.

This clone occurred a few times. The genes are TRBV11-3 and TRBJ2-5, with D possibly being TRBD1 (6 bases). Germline V gene lookup returns CDR1 SGHNT and CDR2 YENEEA. Trimming stripped 0 bases from V and 4 bases from J, with 12 bases between. The CDR3 is 15 residues long. CDR3 in DNA: TGTGCCAGCAGCTTAGAGGCGACAGGAAGAGAGACCCAGTACTTC. Amino acid sequence: CASSLEATGRETQYF.